This T cell receptor beta chain appears in the sequencing data of a study of blood T cell repertoires in COVID-19. Study as a whole: The United States, Italy and Spain provided the acute and convalescent COVID-19 samples.

Living in about two dozen US areas, the participants were between roughly 18 and 89 years of age. Assignments of participants to cohorts depended upon their own reported clinical history. Original analysis: It was from reference gene primer amplification that nucleated cell counts were estimated. Using immunoSEQ multiplex PCR, the repertoire was profiled, and TCRdb retains in-frame clones only, with some absent. V and J calls and clone size are given by that table; D and trimming were obtained from the DNA. Of roughly 250,000 clones detected, roughly 86% appear once; the ten largest clones hold about 1.5%. There are 18 residues in the CDR3. After removal of 1 base from V and 3 bases from J, the junction contained 6 bases not matched to a gene. CDR1 is SGHRS, CDR2 YFSETQ, per germline.

The sequence was obtained from a woman in her forties or fifties who had recovered from COVID-19. V is TRBV5-1 and J is TRBJ2-1; 14 bases are a match to TRBD2. The sequenced sample consisted of PBMCs or T cells enriched from blood (not recorded which). CDR3 DNA sequence: TGCGCCAGCAGCTTGACACCGGGACTAGCGGGAGTCTACAATGAGCAGTTCTTC. The encoded protein is CASSLTPGLAGVYNEQFF.